This T cell receptor beta chain is drawn from a study of shared clonotypes between healthy human individuals. Turning to the study itself: Donor ages ranged 18 to 49 years: a couple of women, a few men. General study points: Naive subsets tended to show greater estimated richness than memory subsets.

The CDR3 runs to 14 residues. J lost 6 bases, V lost 4 bases, and 3 bases had no gene match. Germline lookup yields CDR1 WSHSY and CDR2 SAAADI. Concerning this clone: The antigen is unknown.

An assay was performed, and its level was deep. Researchers divided each subset's genomic DNA evenly across several immunoSEQ plates. Method: immunoSEQ multiplex PCR; TCRdb's copy keeps in-frame clones and lacks some. This table has approximately 2.4 million clones, almost 96% appearing once. The sequence derives from a man in his late teens or twenties in good health. The chain is built from TRBV10-2 and TRBJ2-2; 9 bases are a match to TRBD1. Sequenced material: naive CD4+ T cells sorted from blood. As for subset: CD45RA+ positively selected. This CDR3 is CASSATGGSGELFF. CDR3 DNA sequence: TGCGCCAGCAGTGCGACAGGGGGATCCGGGGAGCTGTTTTTT.